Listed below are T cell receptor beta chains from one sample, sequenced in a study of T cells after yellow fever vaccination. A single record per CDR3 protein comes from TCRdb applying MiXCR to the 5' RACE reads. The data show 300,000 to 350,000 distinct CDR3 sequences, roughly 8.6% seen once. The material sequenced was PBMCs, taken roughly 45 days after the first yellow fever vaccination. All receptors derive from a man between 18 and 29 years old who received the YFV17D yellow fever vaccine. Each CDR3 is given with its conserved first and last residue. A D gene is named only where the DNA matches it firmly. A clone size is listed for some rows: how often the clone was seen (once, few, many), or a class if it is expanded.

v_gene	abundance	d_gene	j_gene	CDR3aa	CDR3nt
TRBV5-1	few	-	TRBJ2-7	CASSLGAVSYEQYF	TGCGCCAGCAGCTTGGGGGCGGTATCCTACGAGCAGTACTTC
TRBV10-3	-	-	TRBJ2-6	CAISESPLASGANVLTF	TGTGCCATCAGTGAATCACCCCTTGCTTCTGGGGCCAACGTCCTGACTTTC
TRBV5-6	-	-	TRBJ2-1	CASSLGVVNEQFF	TGTGCCAGCAGCTTAGGGGTCGTAAATGAGCAGTTCTTC
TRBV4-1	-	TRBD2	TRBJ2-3	CASSQDSLAGTADTQYF	TGCGCCAGCAGCCAAGATAGCCTAGCGGGGACCGCAGATACGCAGTATTTT
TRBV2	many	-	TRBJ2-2	CARAGGGTGELFF	TGTGCCAGAGCCGGGGGTGGCACCGGGGAGCTGTTTTTT
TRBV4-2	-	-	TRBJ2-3	CASSSRLGVETDTQYF	TGTGCCAGCAGCTCCAGACTAGGGGTCGAGACAGATACGCAGTATTTT
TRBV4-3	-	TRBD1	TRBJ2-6	CASSQEVQGAPSGANVLTF	TGCGCCAGCAGCCAAGAGGTACAGGGGGCTCCTTCTGGGGCCAACGTCCTGACTTTC
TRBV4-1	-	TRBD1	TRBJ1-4	CASSQPRQGRGEKLFF	TGCGCCAGCAGCCAACCAAGACAGGGTCGGGGTGAAAAACTGTTTTTT
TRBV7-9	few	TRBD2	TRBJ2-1	CASSPPSGGAGEQFF	TGTGCCAGCAGCCCCCCTAGCGGGGGGGCGGGTGAGCAGTTCTTC
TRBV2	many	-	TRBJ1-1	CASSEGGAEAFF	TGTGCCAGCAGTGAAGGGGGCGCTGAAGCTTTCTTT
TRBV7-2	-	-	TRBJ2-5	CASSLASISGMETQYF	TGTGCCAGCAGCTTAGCGTCGATTAGTGGGATGGAGACCCAGTACTTC
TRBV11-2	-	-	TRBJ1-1	CASRQGGTRNTEAFF	TGTGCCAGCAGGCAAGGGGGGACACGGAACACTGAAGCTTTCTTT
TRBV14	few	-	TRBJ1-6	CASSQDRWVGRGSPLHF	TGTGCCAGCAGCCAAGATCGCTGGGTGGGTAGGGGTTCACCCCTCCACTTT
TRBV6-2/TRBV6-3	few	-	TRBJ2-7	CASSWGGSSYEQYF	TGTGCCAGCAGTTGGGGAGGAAGCTCCTACGAGCAGTACTTC
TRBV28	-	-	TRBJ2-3	CASKPRTDTQYF	TGTGCCAGCAAGCCTCGCACAGATACGCAGTATTTT
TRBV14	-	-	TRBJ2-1	CASSQGRRLYYNEQFF	TGTGCCAGCAGCCAAGGCCGCCGGCTCTACTACAATGAGCAGTTCTTC
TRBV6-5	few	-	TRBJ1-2	CASSYSVGGRDGYTF	TGTGCCAGCAGTTACTCCGTTGGGGGTAGGGATGGCTACACCTTC
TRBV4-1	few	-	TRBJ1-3	CASSHSSQPNPSLSGNTIYF	TGCGCCAGCAGCCACTCGTCACAACCGAACCCCTCTCTCTCTGGAAACACCATATATTTT
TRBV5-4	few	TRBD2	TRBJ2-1	CASSSMTSGGYEQFF	TGTGCCAGCAGCTCAATGACTAGCGGGGGGTATGAGCAGTTCTTC
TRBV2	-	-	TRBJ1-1	CASRAGSPEAFF	TGTGCCAGCAGAGCAGGGAGCCCTGAAGCTTTCTTT
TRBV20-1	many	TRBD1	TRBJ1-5	CSARYGQGENQPQHF	TGCAGTGCTAGATATGGACAGGGGGAGAATCAGCCCCAGCATTTT
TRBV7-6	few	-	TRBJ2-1	CASSLNLGRIYNEQFF	TGTGCCAGCAGCTTAAACCTTGGACGGATCTACAATGAGCAGTTCTTC
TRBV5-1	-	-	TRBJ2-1	CASSAPVYNEQFF	TGCGCCAGCAGTGCGCCAGTCTACAATGAGCAGTTCTTC
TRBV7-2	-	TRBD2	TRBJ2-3	CASSLTSGGVTDTQYF	TGTGCCAGCAGCTTAACTAGCGGGGGGGTCACAGATACGCAGTATTTT
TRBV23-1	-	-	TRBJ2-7	CASSPPLTARRYEQYF	TGCGCCAGCAGTCCCCCCCTTACGGCGCGTCGATACGAGCAGTACTTC
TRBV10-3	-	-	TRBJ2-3	CAISESIDGAAGHYTDTQYF	TGTGCCATCAGTGAGTCGATTGATGGGGCTGCGGGGCACTACACAGATACGCAGTATTTT
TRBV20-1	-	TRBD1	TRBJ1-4	CSAKETGPNEKLFF	TGCAGTGCTAAGGAGACAGGGCCTAATGAAAAACTGTTTTTT
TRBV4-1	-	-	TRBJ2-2	CASSQFAWRPTGKGYTGELFF	TGCGCCAGCAGCCAATTTGCTTGGAGGCCGACGGGGAAGGGGTACACCGGGGAGCTGTTTTTT
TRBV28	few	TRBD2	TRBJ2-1	CASSLRTSGEQDEQFF	TGTGCCAGCAGTCTAAGGACTAGCGGGGAACAAGATGAGCAGTTCTTC
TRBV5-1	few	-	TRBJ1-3	CASSLYSRGGDAGNTIYF	TGCGCCAGCAGCTTGTATTCTCGCGGTGGGGACGCAGGAAACACCATATATTTT
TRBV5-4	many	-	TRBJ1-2	CASSLGAQGWVNYGYTF	TGTGCCAGCAGCTTGGGAGCCCAGGGTTGGGTTAACTATGGCTACACCTTC
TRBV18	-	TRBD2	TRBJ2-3	CASSPLPGGTQYF	TGTGCCAGCTCACCCCTCCCGGGAGGGACGCAGTATTTT
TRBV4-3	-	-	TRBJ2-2	CASSQAVRRDGTNTGELFF	TGCGCCAGCAGCCAAGCTGTTAGGAGGGACGGGACGAACACCGGGGAGCTGTTTTTT
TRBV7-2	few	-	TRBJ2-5	CASSLGGLQETQYF	TGTGCCAGCAGCTTGGGCGGGCTCCAAGAGACCCAGTACTTC
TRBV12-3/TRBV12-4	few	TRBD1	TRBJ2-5	CASSSGQTETQYF	TGTGCCAGCAGTTCGGGACAGACAGAGACCCAGTACTTC
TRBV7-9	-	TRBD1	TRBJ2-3	CASSTTTGADTQYF	TGTGCCAGCAGCACCACGACAGGGGCAGATACGCAGTATTTT
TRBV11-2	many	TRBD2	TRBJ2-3	CASSLDLAGGITDTQYF	TGTGCCAGCAGCTTAGACCTAGCGGGGGGTATCACAGATACGCAGTATTTT
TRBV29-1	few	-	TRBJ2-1	CSVGGPAYNEQFF	TGCAGCGTTGGAGGGCCGGCCTACAATGAGCAGTTCTTC
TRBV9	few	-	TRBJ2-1	CASSVVTNDNEQFF	TGTGCCAGCAGCGTAGTAACCAATGACAATGAGCAGTTCTTC
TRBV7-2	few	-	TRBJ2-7	CASSLASAESPSYEQYF	TGTGCCAGCAGCTTAGCTTCGGCGGAATCACCCTCCTACGAGCAGTACTTC
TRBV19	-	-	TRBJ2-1	CASRHGYNEQFF	TGTGCCAGTAGGCACGGGTACAATGAGCAGTTCTTC
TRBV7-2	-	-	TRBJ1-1	CASSLSRTSDEAFF	TGTGCCAGCAGCTTATCGAGGACGTCAGATGAAGCTTTCTTT
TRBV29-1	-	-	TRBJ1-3	CSVEDQGGSGNTIYF	TGCAGCGTTGAAGATCAAGGAGGGTCTGGAAACACCATATATTTT
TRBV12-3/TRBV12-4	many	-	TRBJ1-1	CASSLFLGEAFF	TGTGCCAGCAGTTTATTTCTCGGTGAAGCTTTCTTT
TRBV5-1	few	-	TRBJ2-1	CASSLESSDRYNEQFF	TGCGCCAGCAGCTTGGAGAGCTCCGACCGCTACAATGAGCAGTTCTTC
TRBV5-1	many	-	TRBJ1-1	CASSSPSGTEAFF	TGCGCCAGCAGCTCTCCCTCGGGCACTGAAGCTTTCTTT
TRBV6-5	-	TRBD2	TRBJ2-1	CASSLTSGGPSSYNEQFF	TGTGCCAGCAGTTTGACTAGCGGGGGGCCGAGCTCCTACAATGAGCAGTTCTTC
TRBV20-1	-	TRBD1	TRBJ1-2	CSARTGHYGYTF	TGCAGTGCTAGGACAGGGCACTATGGCTACACCTTC
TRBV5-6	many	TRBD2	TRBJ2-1	CASSSGGSRQFF	TGTGCCAGCAGCTCGGGGGGTAGCCGGCAGTTCTTC
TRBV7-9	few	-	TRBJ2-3	CASSLVEVDTQYF	TGTGCCAGCAGCTTAGTGGAGGTAGATACGCAGTATTTT
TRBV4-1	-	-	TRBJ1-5	CASSQGASNQPQHF	TGCGCCAGCAGCCAAGGCGCCAGCAATCAGCCCCAGCATTTT
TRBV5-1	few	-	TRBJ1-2	CASSRDSSASIYGYTF	TGCGCCAGCAGCCGAGACAGCTCAGCCTCCATCTATGGCTACACCTTC
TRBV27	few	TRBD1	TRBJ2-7	CASRMLGQGAYEQYF	TGTGCCAGCAGGATGCTCGGACAGGGTGCCTACGAGCAGTACTTC
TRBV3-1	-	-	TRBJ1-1	CASSPGLHTEAFF	TGTGCCAGCAGCCCGGGACTGCACACTGAAGCTTTCTTT